The entry that follows covers one T cell receptor (beta chain) sequence. Method: immunoSEQ multiplex PCR; TCRdb's copy keeps in-frame clones and lacks some. The sample lists about 98,000 clones, about 90% occurring once. This sample was included in a study of T cell changes during pregnancy in multiple sclerosis. Germline V lookup: CDR1 MNHEY, CDR2 SMNVEV (reference sequence). Trimming cost V 5 bases and J 5 bases; bases outside gene matches: 3. The CDR3 contains 14 residues. The J gene is TRBJ1-5, the V gene TRBV27, with 10 bases lining up with TRBD1. The TCR sequence derives from a female donor in good health, enrolled as a control in a pregnancy study. Sequenced material: peripheral blood, taken after pregnancy. The CDR3 nucleotides read TGTGCCAGCAGTCCGACAGGGGGCCATCAGCCCCAGCATTTT. Translation gives CASSPTGGHQPQHF.